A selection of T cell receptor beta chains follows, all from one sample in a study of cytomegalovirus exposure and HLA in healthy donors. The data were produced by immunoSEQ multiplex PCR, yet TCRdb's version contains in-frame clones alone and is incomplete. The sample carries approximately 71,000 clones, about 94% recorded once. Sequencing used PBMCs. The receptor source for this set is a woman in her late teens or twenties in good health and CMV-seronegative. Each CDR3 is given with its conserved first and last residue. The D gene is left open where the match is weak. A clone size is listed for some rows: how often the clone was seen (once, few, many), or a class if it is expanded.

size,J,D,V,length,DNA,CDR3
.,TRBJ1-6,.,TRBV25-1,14,TGTGCCAGCATGGGACCGGGACAAAACTCACCCCTCCACTTT,CASMGPGQNSPLHF
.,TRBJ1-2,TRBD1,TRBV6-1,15,TGTGCCAGCAGTTCAGCCGGGACAGGGGGCGATGGCTACACCTTC,CASSSAGTGGDGYTF
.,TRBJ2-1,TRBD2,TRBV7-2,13,TGTGCCAGCAGCTCCGGGGGGGGGTATGAGCAGTTCTTC,CASSSGGGYEQFF
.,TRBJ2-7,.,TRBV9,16,TGTGCCAGCAGCGTAGGGGGGGGACAGGAGTCCTACGAGCAGTACTTC,CASSVGGGQESYEQYF
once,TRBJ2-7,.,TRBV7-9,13,TGTGCCAGTGGGGGGACAGTCAACTACGAGCAGTACTTC,CASGGTVNYEQYF
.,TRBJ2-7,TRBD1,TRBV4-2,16,TGTGCCAGCAGCCGGGACAGACAGGATCCCTCCTACGAGCAGTACTTC,CASSRDRQDPSYEQYF
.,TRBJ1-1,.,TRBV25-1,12,TGTGCCAGCAGGCAGGGACTTACTGAAGCTTTCTTT,CASRQGLTEAFF
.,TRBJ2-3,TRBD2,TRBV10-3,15,TGTGCCATCAGTGGTACTAGCGGAAACACAGATACGCAGTATTTT,CAISGTSGNTDTQYF
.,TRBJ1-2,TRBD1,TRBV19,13,TGTGCCAGTAGTCGGGACAGGTACTATGGCTACACCTTC,CASSRDRYYGYTF
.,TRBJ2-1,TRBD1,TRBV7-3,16,TGTGCCAGCAGCTTAACAGGGACAGGGGGTTACAATGAGCAGTTCTTC,CASSLTGTGGYNEQFF
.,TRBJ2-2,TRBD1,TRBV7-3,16,TGTGCCAGCAGCTTATGGACAGGGGTGAACACCGGGGAGCTGTTTTTT,CASSLWTGVNTGELFF
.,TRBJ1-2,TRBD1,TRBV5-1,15,TGCGCCAGCAGCTGGGGGACAGCCCTTTACTATGGCTACACCTTC,CASSWGTALYYGYTF
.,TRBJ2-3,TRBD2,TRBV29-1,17,TGCAGCGTTCCCCTGACTAGCGGGAGGACCGGAGCAGATACGCAGTATTTT,CSVPLTSGRTGADTQYF
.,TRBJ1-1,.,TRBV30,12,TGTGCCTGGGACAGGTGGAACACTGAAGCTTTCTTT,CAWDRWNTEAFF
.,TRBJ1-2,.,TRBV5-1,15,TGCGCCAGCAGCTTGGTAGGGGGGGGTAGCTATGGCTACACCTTC,CASSLVGGGSYGYTF
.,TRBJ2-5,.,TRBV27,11,TGTGCCAGCAGCGGAGGAGAGACCCAGTACTTC,CASSGGETQYF
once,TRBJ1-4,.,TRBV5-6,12,TGTGCCAGCAGCTTGGCGGATGAAAAACTGTTTTTT,CASSLADEKLFF
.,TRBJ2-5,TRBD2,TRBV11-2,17,TGTGCCAGCAGCCAACCGGGACTAGCGGGGGCGGGAGAGACCCAGTACTTC,CASSQPGLAGAGETQYF
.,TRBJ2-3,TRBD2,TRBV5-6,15,TGTGCCAGCAGCTTGGGACTAGCGGGGGGAGATACGCAGTATTTT,CASSLGLAGGDTQYF
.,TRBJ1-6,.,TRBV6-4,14,TGTGCCAGCAGGACCGGAGGGGTGAATTCACCCCTCCACTTT,CASRTGGVNSPLHF
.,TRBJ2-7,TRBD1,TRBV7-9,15,TGTGCCAGCAGCTTAGTGGGGACAGGGGGGGAGGAGCAGTACTTC,CASSLVGTGGEEQYF
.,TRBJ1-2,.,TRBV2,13,TGTGCCAGCAGTGATAGAATGGTCGCTGGCTACACCTTC,CASSDRMVAGYTF
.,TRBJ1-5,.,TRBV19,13,TGTGCCAGTAGTATAGTACTCAATCAGCCCCAGCATTTT,CASSIVLNQPQHF
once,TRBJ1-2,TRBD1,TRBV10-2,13,TGCGCCAGCAGTACCCAGGGGGACTATGGCTACACCTTC,CASSTQGDYGYTF
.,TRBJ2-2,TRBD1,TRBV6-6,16,TGTGCCAGCAGCCCGGGACAGGCGATGAACACCGGGGAGCTGTTTTTT,CASSPGQAMNTGELFF
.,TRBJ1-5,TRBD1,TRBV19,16,TGTGCCAGTAGTATCTCCGGACAGGGAAAGGATCAGCCCCAGCATTTT,CASSISGQGKDQPQHF
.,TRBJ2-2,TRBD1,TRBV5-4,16,TGTGCCAGCAGCCCATGGACAGGATCGAACACCGGGGAGCTGTTTTTT,CASSPWTGSNTGELFF
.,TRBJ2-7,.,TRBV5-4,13,TGTGCCAGCAGCTTGTCTCCCTCCTACGAGCAGTACTTC,CASSLSPSYEQYF
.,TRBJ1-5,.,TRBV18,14,TGTGCCAGCTCACCTTCATTAAGGGGGGGGCCCCAGCATTTT,CASSPSLRGGPQHF
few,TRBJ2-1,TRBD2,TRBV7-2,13,TGTGCCAGCAGACTAGCGGGGGGGAATGAGCAGTTCTTC,CASRLAGGNEQFF
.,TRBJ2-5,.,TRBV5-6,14,TGTGCCAGCAGCTTGGCCGGAGGGTCTGAGACCCAGTACTTC,CASSLAGGSETQYF
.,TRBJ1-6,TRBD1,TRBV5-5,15,TGTGCCAGCAGCTTGGTACAGGGGCTCGATTCACCCCTCCACTTT,CASSLVQGLDSPLHF
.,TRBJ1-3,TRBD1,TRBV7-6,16,TGTGCCAGCAGCTTAGCTGCCAGGGGGACTGGAAACACCATATATTTT,CASSLAARGTGNTIYF
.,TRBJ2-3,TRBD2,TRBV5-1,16,TGCGCCAGCAGCTTAGCGGGGGGGTTATCCACAGATACGCAGTATTTT,CASSLAGGLSTDTQYF
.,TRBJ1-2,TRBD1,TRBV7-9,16,TGTGCCAGCAGCCCAACGGACAGGGTAGCGAACTATGGCTACACCTTC,CASSPTDRVANYGYTF